A single sample is the source of the 19 T cell receptor beta chains below, sequenced in a study of blood T cell repertoires in COVID-19. Profiling relied on immunoSEQ multiplex PCR, and the TCRdb table lists in-frame clones only, not all of them. The sample holds under 120,000 clones, roughly two thirds seen once. Sequences were obtained from peripheral blood. These receptors all come from a man older than 75 with acute or convalescent COVID-19.

This clone was seen only a few times. V is TRBV5-4 and J is TRBJ2-2; 7 nucleotides agree with TRBD2. Per the germline V gene, CDR1 is SGHNT and CDR2 is YYREEE (reference sequence). Trimming removed 9 bases from V and 2 bases from J; junction bases left unmatched: 10. The CDR3 loop spans 15 amino acids. CDR3 protein: CATAVGGGNTGELFF. Written as DNA, the CDR3 is TGTGCCACCGCGGTGGGGGGGGGAAACACCGGGGAGCTGTTTTTT.

The chain combines TRBV28 with TRBJ2-5; TRBD2 matches at 8 bases. The CDR3 extends over 13 amino acids. Trimming removed 8 bases from V and 2 bases from J; junction bases left unmatched: 4. In germline, CDR1 is MDHEN, CDR2 SYDVKM. CDR3 in DNA: TGTGCCAGCCGTCCTAGCGGGCAAGAGACCCAGTACTTC. This codes for CASRPSGQETQYF.

The rearrangement uses TRBV7-6 and TRBJ1-6; D gene uncertain. V lost 5 bases, J lost 7 bases, and 9 bases lay in between. CDR1 and CDR2 (germline): SGHVS, FNYEAQ. The CDR3 is 13 amino acids. The CDR3 DNA reads TGTGCCAGCAGCGCTTTGGAGAATTCACCCCTCCACTTT. It codes for CASSALENSPLHF. Full variable domain (rest looked up from reference TRBV7-6 and TRBJ1-6): GAGVSQSPRYKVTKRGQDVALRCDPISGHVSLYWYRQALGQGPEFLTYFNYEAQQDKSGLPNDRFSAERPEGSISTLTIQRTEQRDSAMYRCASSALENSPLHFGNGTRLTVT.

The V gene is TRBV15, the J gene TRBJ1-2; D remains ambiguous. Germline values: CDR1 LNHNV, CDR2 YYDKDF (reference sequence). The CDR3 has 14 residues. V was pared by 5 bases and J by 2 bases, with 12 bases between. This CDR3 reads CATSPRRENYGYTF. CDR3 nucleotides: TGTGCCACCAGCCCAAGGCGGGAGAACTATGGCTACACCTTC.

The J gene is TRBJ2-5, the V gene TRBV3-1 (or the pseudogene TRBV3-2), with 9 bases that match TRBD2. This CDR3 has 16 residues. CDR1 and CDR2 from the germline V gene are LGHDT and YNNKEL (reference sequence). The V segment lost 1 base and the J segment 4 bases; nucleotides outside the gene matches: 7. For the CDR3, the DNA is TGTGCCAGCAGCCAAGGGCCTAGCGGGATCGGAGAGACCCAGTACTTC. This translates into CASSQGPSGIGETQYF.

This clone was observed at least ten times. V is TRBV7-9 and J is TRBJ2-1, with TRBD1 as a possible D gene (6 bases). CDR1 is SEHNR and CDR2 is FQNEAQ in the germline V gene (reference sequence). Trimming shortened V by 4 bases and J by 0 bases, and 10 bases separated the two germline ends. The CDR3 has 15 amino acids. CDR3 bases: TGTGCCAGCAGCTCAACAGGGAGCTCCTACAATGAGCAGTTCTTC. Translating gives CASSSTGSSYNEQFF. Based on the CDR3 plus reference TRBV7-9 and TRBJ2-1, the full variable domain is DTGVSQNPRHKITKRGQNVTFRCDPISEHNRLYWYRQTLGQGPEFLTYFQNEAQLEKSRLLSDRFSAERPKGSFSTLEIQRTEQGDSAMYLCASSSTGSSYNEQFFGPGTRLTVL.

The chain has TRBV19 and TRBJ2-3, with TRBD1 matching over 7 bases. The CDR3 has 16 amino acids. V lost 5 bases and J lost 2; bases outside the gene matches: 10. The germline gives CDR1 LNHDA, CDR2 SQIVND (reference sequence). The DNA of the CDR3 is TGTGCCAGTAGTTCCTTAAGGGGGCCGATCACAGATACGCAGTATTTT. Encoded protein: CASSSLRGPITDTQYF.

The chain joins TRBV19 to TRBJ2-3; maybe TRBD2 (6 bases). From germline, CDR1 is LNHDA and CDR2 SQIVND (reference sequence). The CDR3 covers 14 residues. V lost 7 bases, J lost 3 bases, and 14 bases lay in between. This CDR3 reads CASTGERSTDTQYF. CDR3 bases: TGTGCCAGTACGGGGGAGAGGAGTACAGATACGCAGTATTTT.

The chain employs TRBV4-3 and TRBJ1-2; D perhaps matches TRBD1 (5 bases). Germline V gene sequence: CDR1 LGHNA, CDR2 YSLEER. Trimming stripped 1 base from V and 3 bases from J, with 9 bases between. The CDR3 covers 14 residues. The CDR3 bases are TGCGCCAGCAGCCAAGGCGGGACCTACTATGGCTACACCTTC. This encodes CASSQGGTYYGYTF.

The CDR3: CASSLSPDSGAFF. The CDR3 DNA follows: TGTGCCAGCAGCTTATCCCCGGACTCGGGAGCTTTCTTT. The chain carries TRBV7-9 and TRBJ1-1; D is uncertain. This CDR3 is 13 amino acids long. Looked up from germline, CDR1 is SEHNR and CDR2 is FQNEAQ (reference sequence). Trimming cost V 2 bases and J 10 bases, with 14 bases left between them. Complete variable domain (other parts from reference TRBV7-9 and TRBJ1-1): DTGVSQNPRHKITKRGQNVTFRCDPISEHNRLYWYRQTLGQGPEFLTYFQNEAQLEKSRLLSDRFSAERPKGSFSTLEIQRTEQGDSAMYLCASSLSPDSGAFFGQGTRLTVV.

The chain recombines TRBV12-3 or TRBV12-4 with TRBJ2-7, with 11 bases identical to TRBD1. The V gene end was trimmed by 6 bases and the J gene end by 7 bases; junction bases not matched to a gene: 5. This CDR3 has 13 residues. DNA of the CDR3: TGTGCCAGCAGCCAGGGGACAGGGGGAGAGCAGTACTTC. Translated, it gives CASSQGTGGEQYF.

The chain recombines TRBV6-2 or TRBV6-3 with TRBJ2-5, with 8 bases fitting TRBD2. This CDR3 has 14 amino acids. CDR1 is MNHEY and CDR2 is SVGEGT in the germline V gene. Losses at the gene ends were 2 bases for V and 4 bases for J; bases not matched to a gene: 3. The CDR3 sequence: CASSYSGRRETQYF. The CDR3 DNA follows: TGTGCCAGCAGTTACAGCGGGAGAAGAGAGACCCAGTACTTC.

This chain uses TRBV6-2 or TRBV6-3 with TRBJ2-1; the match to TRBD2 covers 9 bases. The length of the CDR3 is 13 residues. V was pared by 5 bases and J by 6 bases, with 2 bases of the junction left unmatched. Per the germline V gene, CDR1 is MNHEY and CDR2 is SVGEGT. CDR3 nucleotide sequence: TGTGCCAGCAGTCTAGCGGGAATCAATGAGCAGTTCTTC. It is translated as CASSLAGINEQFF.

The rearrangement uses TRBV28 and TRBJ2-1; TRBD1 aligns across 7 bases. There are 18 residues in the CDR3. Germline assignment: CDR1 MDHEN and CDR2 SYDVKM. J was trimmed by 3 bases and V by 5 bases; bases with no gene match: 16. The DNA for the CDR3 is TGTGCCAGCAGTCCCCGACAGGGTAGAACTGGTAACTACAATGAGCAGTTCTTC. It codes for CASSPRQGRTGNYNEQFF.

The chain employs TRBV13 and TRBJ1-2, with D unclear. Germline-derived CDR1 and CDR2 are PRHDT and FYEKMQ (reference sequence). With 0 bases removed from V and 4 bases from J, the gap between germline ends came to 15 bases. The CDR3 runs 16 residues. CDR3: CASSLGDSGGFYGYTF. CDR3 DNA: TGTGCCAGCAGCTTAGGGGATTCGGGAGGTTTCTATGGCTACACCTTC. The complete variable domain, with remaining parts taken from reference TRBV13 and TRBJ1-2, reads AAGVIQSPRHLIKEKRETATLKCYPIPRHDTVYWYQQGPGQDPQFLISFYEKMQSDKGSIPDRFSAQQFSDYHSELNMSSLELGDSALYFCASSLGDSGGFYGYTFGSGTRLTVV.

This sequence joins TRBV18 and TRBJ2-7, with TRBD1 matching 9 bases. The trim removed 3 bases at V and 3 bases at J, leaving 12 bases unmatched. The CDR3 is 17 amino acids. Germline values: CDR1 KGHSH, CDR2 LQKENI. The CDR3 sequence is CASSPQLGRDRVYEQYF. The CDR3 DNA reads TGTGCCAGCTCACCCCAATTAGGTCGGGACAGGGTCTACGAGCAGTACTTC.

The rearrangement uses TRBV7-2 and TRBJ2-1; TRBD2 matches at 9 bases. V was pared by 1 base and J by 5 bases, with 3 bases of the junction left unmatched. The CDR3 spans 15 residues. Germline V gene data show CDR1 as SGHTA and CDR2 as FQGNSA. As DNA, the CDR3 is TGTGCCAGCAGCTTAGGCGGGAGGGTGCACAATGAGCAGTTCTTC. Translated: CASSLGGRVHNEQFF.

The rearrangement joins TRBV29-1 to TRBJ1-3, with unresolved D. CDR1 and CDR2 (germline): SQVTM, ANQGSEA. The V end was cut by 1 base, the J end by 4 bases, with 11 bases between. The length of the CDR3 is 14 residues. The CDR3 here is CSVEVMGPGNTIYF. The CDR3, as DNA: TGCAGCGTTGAAGTGATGGGCCCCGGAAACACCATATATTTT.

The chain recombines TRBV7-2 with TRBJ2-5; D perhaps matches TRBD2 (6 bases). This CDR3 is 15 amino acids long. The V gene lost 4 bases and the J gene lost 0 bases, with 12 bases spanning the gap. The V gene's germline CDR1 is SGHTA and CDR2 FQGNSA. The CDR3 DNA reads as TGTGCCAGCAGCTCCTACCGGGACTACCAAGAGACCCAGTACTTC. This gives the protein CASSSYRDYQETQYF.